This T cell receptor (beta chain) came from a study of cytomegalovirus exposure and HLA in healthy donors (dated by TCRdb to the late 2010s). About the full investigation: An earlier analysis of some 550 of the donors reported roughly 300 Gb of sequence data and roughly 100 million unique TCR beta sequences from about 179 million T cells. Roughly 300 gigabases of sequencing data and tens of millions of unique TCR sequences were included in an early release covering about 700 HLA-typed donors. Among the roughly 400 genotyped donors, around 79% belonged to the genetic ancestry cluster associated with self-reported Caucasian donors. The study was designed to test whether signatures of past pathogen exposure could be identified by cataloging public T cell receptors. The T cell repertoires of some 670 subjects were profiled by immunosequencing and related to cytomegalovirus serostatus. Along with the approximately 600-subject first cohort, a separate validation cohort of over a hundred different subjects was used. The study combined high-throughput TCR immunosequencing, statistical association of individual TCRs with disease status, and machine learning to predict cytomegalovirus infection status. A later analysis re-analyzed previously published TCR beta repertoires from about 730 donors and added high-resolution HLA genotyping to study TCR occurrence patterns. The later analysis used no new phenotypic data to find candidate immune exposures, relying instead on TCR beta sequences and their occurrence across donors. In an earlier analysis of several hundred of the donors, high-throughput TCR beta sequencing was used to judge whether each TCR beta V gene segment behaved as functional or pseudogenic. Donor age, sex, ethnicity and CMV serostatus were compiled alongside the repertoire data. A later genetic analysis took genome-wide SNP genotypes for about three fifths of the 666 donors and used that subset as a discovery cohort. Every repertoire in the discovery cohort had been generated on one and the same sequencing platform. HLA typing covered class I and class II loci at four-digit resolution. The number of donors typed differed by locus, with about 629-640 for A, B, C, DRB1 and DQB1, roughly 520 for DQA1, approximately 570 for DPA1, and 400 to 490 for DPB1. Because of strong linkage in the cohort, roughly five DR-DQ haplotypes were treated as single units for association and clustering. On average, about 200,000 unique TCR beta nucleotide sequences were sequenced per donor among about 400 genotyped donors of the cohort, with roughly 18% of those sequences being non-productive.

As for this clone: The specificity of this receptor is unknown. No base quality information exists; no much larger clone differs at one position.

On the study overall, not on this receptor specifically: In a later analysis, HLA-associated TCR beta chains showed more clonal expansion and lower generation probabilities than non-associated chains that were equally common. In vitro tests confirmed that a few of the cytomegalovirus-associated TCR beta chains recognize cytomegalovirus antigens. Most TCR sequences were observed very rarely across donors, whereas some public TCRs were present in many individuals. The study listed approximately 150 TCR beta chains as associated with cytomegalovirus. Correlated functional status among segregating V segments might be attributable to linkage disequilibrium, but an unknown experimental factor could not be ruled out. According to a later analysis, most CMV-associated TCR beta chains appeared to be HLA-restricted, and the HLA associations seemed to be driven largely by CMV exposure. The earlier analysis of some 560 of the donors excluded approximately 17 rarely observed V segments, including chromosome 9 orphons, because counts were too low. In both the original and validation cohorts, the classifier was reported to diagnose cytomegalovirus status with high specificity and sensitivity. A later genetic analysis associated a missense DCLRE1C variant with V-gene and J-gene trimming of TCR beta chains, and an independent cohort replicated the association. CMV serostatus was the only immune exposure information available for the cohort. Broadly in line with IMGT annotations, most TCR beta V segments showed up in productive rearrangements about 87% or about 30% of the time in an earlier analysis of 450 to 750 of the donors. Compared with the roughly 670-donor mean, donors in an Asian-associated ancestry cluster had fewer N-insertions in productive TCRs, according to a later genetic analysis. Only TCR beta chains were sequenced in this cohort, and the absence of alpha or paired-chain data limited detectable features. Because HLA typing was unavailable for some donors at each locus, only the typed subset was used in association tests. Strong co-occurrence of HLA alleles, especially DR and DQ, made assigning TCR associations to individual alleles difficult. A cluster of highly shared sequence variants was judged likely to represent a technical artifact of the sequencing pipeline. A later analysis associated 15,000 to 20,000 TCR beta sequences with specific HLA alleles at a false discovery rate of 0.05. In a later analysis, the rate of TCR association differed among HLA loci, with DRB1 alleles having the most associated TCRs and HLA-C alleles having the fewest. The 87-base-pair reads could not distinguish some IMGT-functional V segments, including TRBV6-2 and TRBV6-3, so those segments were excluded. A later analysis reported that several top co-occurrence clusters appeared linked to parvovirus B19, influenza, CMV and Epstein-Barr virus. A further reported finding was that TCR beta sequences accurately predicted the HLA-A and HLA-B alleles for most subjects in the first cohort. According to the authors, the approach could potentially be generalized to other disease states and immunological phenotypes. Sequencing depth was assumed to be roughly uniform across donors in the presence/absence analyses, though that assumption may not hold.

Trimming takes 2 bases from V and 4 bases from J, and the germline ends sit 8 bases apart. The germline V gene supplies CDR1 SGHTA and CDR2 FQGTGA. The CDR3, from cysteine to phenylalanine, totals 13 residues. This entry keeps only the CDR3 DNA: 39 bases, framed from base 1. In total, 630 or so healthy bone marrow donors made up the cohort. All cohort members were sampled while nominally healthy, although unrecorded immune exposures were likely present. The donor was CMV seronegative and was included in the group of a few hundred seronegative cohort members. Each donor provided a peripheral blood sample, and peripheral blood mononuclear cells were used for TCR beta sequencing. Genomic DNA was extracted from the blood cell samples with the Qiagen DNeasy Blood Extraction Kit. Library generation was performed with the immunoSEQ multiplex PCR assay. For the multiplex PCR, a mixture combining 60 forward primers for TCR Vbeta segments and 13 reverse primers for TCR Jbeta segments was used. A multiplex PCR assay on genomic DNA amplified the CDR3 region of rearranged TCR beta genes. Amplified TCR beta libraries were sequenced as 87-base-pair reads on the Illumina HiSeq System. The study's own analysis went as follows. Across the 700 or so repertoires, a later analysis counted roughly 84 million unique TCR beta chains, roughly 11 million of which were shared by at least two donors. Raw reads were error-corrected and collapsed into unique sequences by a nearest-neighbor algorithm in which closely related sequences were merged to remove PCR and sequencing errors. CDR3 sequences were aligned to IMGT reference sequences to assign V, D and J gene segments. For a sequence to be retained, a match of at least six nucleotides to both a V gene segment and a J gene segment was required. Rearrangements were called productive when the CDR3 lacked stop codons and stayed in frame with V and J; all others were non-productive. Following IMGT convention, CDR3 was defined as the stretch from the second conserved V-encoded cysteine up to the conserved J-encoded phenylalanine. Sequences without an unambiguous match to a single V gene segment were excluded from the earlier analysis of about 630 of the donors. An earlier analysis of a few hundred of the donors classified V segments as functional when productive rearrangements were above 56.7% and as segregating when the standard deviation between donors was above 5%. A statistical classification framework was built to diagnose cytomegalovirus status from the catalog of TCR beta chain sequences. A later analysis assigned V and J genes by comparing TCR nucleotide sequences with IMGT/GENE-DB human TR gene sequences. Using the TCRdist pipeline, a later analysis assigned CDR3 sequences along with most-parsimonious VDJ recombination scenarios. A later analysis defined each TCR beta chain by its CDR3 amino acid sequence plus V-gene family, and excluded reads lacking a unique V-gene family. In a later analysis, fewer than 600 highly shared, low-generation-probability nucleotide sequences were removed to address suspected cross-contamination and a sequencing artifact. For each public chain, a later analysis derived a clonal expansion index from normalized ranks of inferred template counts within each repertoire. Generation probabilities in a later analysis came from a VDJ recombination model fitted to out-of-frame rearrangements, and those results were checked against IGoR. Hypergeometric tests were used in a later analysis to score TCR-TCR, TCR-HLA and TCR-CMV co-occurrence, with a repertoire-size bias correction applied to the TCR pairs. False discovery rates were estimated in a later analysis by permuting HLA or CMV assignments 20 times. In a later analysis, co-occurring TCRs were grouped using DBSCAN, and TCRdist sequence similarity was added for clustering within HLA-allele-positive subsets. Repertoires with fewer than 30,000 or more than 120,000 public chains, plus five repertoires with anomalous nucleotide sharing, were excluded from co-occurrence clustering. TCRdb took this table from immuneACCESS and kept in-frame rearrangements with V and J called. Such tables lack part of the clones; where checked against another copy, unresolved V genes explain under half of the gap, and the rest is unexplained. V and J calls plus clone size are reproduced from that table; the DNA served to infer D and trimming. For this sample the table gives 200,000 or so clones, of which approximately 81% were detected only once. The ten most abundant clones make up approximately 0.26% of the sample.

Recombination connected TRBV7-3 to TRBJ1-2; the best D guess is TRBD1, with 5 bases matching. Input material: PBMCs. The origin of this receptor is a boy between 5 and 17 years old in good health and CMV-seronegative. This receptor has the CDR3 CASSLGGGYGYTF. The nucleotides are TGTGCCAGCAGCTTAGGGGGAGGCTATGGCTACACCTTC.